This T cell receptor (beta chain) originates from a study of cytomegalovirus exposure and HLA in healthy donors. PCR used 60 Vbeta primers and 13 Jbeta primers. Method: immunoSEQ multiplex PCR; TCRdb's copy keeps in-frame clones and lacks some. The sample has under 150,000 clones, roughly 77% seen once. V was shortened by 0 bases and J by 7 bases, with 8 bases between the two germline ends. CDR3 length equals 14 residues. Germline values: CDR1 SGHNT, CDR2 YYREEE (reference sequence). This clone was picked up a small number of times. The sample comprised PBMCs. This sequence joins TRBV5-4 and TRBJ1-6, with D tentatively TRBD1 (5 bases). This receptor was taken from a man aged 25 to 40 in good health and CMV-seronegative. In DNA, the CDR3 is TGTGCCAGCAGCTTGGGACAGCTGAATTCACCCCTCCACTTT. Protein: CASSLGQLNSPLHF.